The T cell receptor (beta chain) described here comes from a study of T cells in Graves' hyperthyroidism and ophthalmopathy. Template material for amplifying TCR beta CDR3 regions consisted of RNA transcripts. The TCR CDR3 was amplified in a first-round RT-PCR using the HTBI primer set. TCRdb ran MiXCR on the multiplex PCR reads and lists one entry per CDR3 protein. The repertoire holds 300,000 to 450,000 distinct CDR3 sequences, 14% seen once, with 15% to 20% in the top ten. Orbital computed tomography, thyroid ultrasound, serum thyroxine and TRAb, and clinical symptoms together informed the diagnoses. This clonotype was detected only a few times. The germline V gene encodes CDR1 MNHEY and CDR2 SVGEGT. The CDR3 totals 14 residues. V lost 6 bases to trimming and J lost 3 bases, with 15 bases between them.

Sequenced input: blood. This sequence was found in a woman under 40 with Graves' ophthalmopathy. V is TRBV6-2 or TRBV6-3 and J is TRBJ2-7; no firm D call. The CDR3: CASRGSTRNYEQYF. CDR3 in DNA: TGTGCCAGCAGGGGATCGACCAGGAACTACGAGCAGTACTTC.